This T cell receptor beta chain was sequenced during a study of blood T cell repertoires in COVID-19 (dated by TCRdb to the early 2020s). Some background on the complete study: Samples from collaborators originated in the United States, Italy and Spain and spanned both the acute and convalescent phases of COVID-19. The prospective study material was composed of cDNA or gDNA derived from T cells, B-cell-depleted T cells, or PBMCs. The dataset comprised deeply sampled blood TCRbeta repertoires from subjects exposed to, actively infected with, or recovered from COVID-19. The repertoires were made available in a free public database intended to serve as a resource for research on the immune response to SARS-CoV-2. Samples came from the ongoing ImmuneRACE study (first 160 participants) plus 1,254 subjects from 6 global collaborators. Nearly every sample came with metadata listing a de-identified subject ID, COVID-19 status, age in years and sex. Where HLA class I and class II types were available, the types were taken from metadata supplied by the sample provider, not from assay-based typing. Paper-wide results and their limitations: The quantity of clinical and demographic metadata differed by source and by participant and was supplied without curation.

TCRbeta CDR3 regions were amplified from genomic DNA by means of the immunoSEQ Assay, a bias-controlled multiplex PCR. The paper's data handling went like this. The number of nucleated cells in each sample was estimated from the amplification of reference gene primers within the assay. To quantify the absolute abundance of each unique TCRbeta CDR3 rearrangement, sequence reads were collapsed and filtered. Productive Simpson clonality was computed per sample as the square root of Simpson's diversity index over productive rearrangements. TCRdb took over this immuneACCESS table, retaining in-frame rearrangements with V and J assigned. Such tables are incomplete; in checked studies, under half of the missing clones stem from an unresolved V gene, and the remainder is unexplained. The DNA gave D and trimming, while V, J and clone size come from that table. The sample table shows about 150,000 clones, and roughly 83% are seen once. The leading ten clones occupy around 10% of the sample.

In regard to this clone: Its antigen specificity is not known. The input lacks base qualities; no much larger clone sits a single base away.

In Seattle, one collaborating source enrolled patients while the infection was active and tracked those patients longitudinally over the course of disease. Collaborating institutions collected whole blood in K2EDTA tubes following their own protocols. For TCRbeta analysis, collaborators shipped samples in one of three forms: frozen whole blood, isolated PBMCs, or DNA extracted from either of those sample types. The sequenced sample was peripheral blood. The receptor comes from an older woman with COVID-19, enrolled during active disease.

DNA sequence: TGTGCCAGCAGATCGACAGGGTTCAATTCACCCCTCCACTTT. Its product reads: CASRSTGFNSPLHF. The rearrangement combines TRBV5-5 with TRBJ1-6; TRBD1 aligns with 7 central bases. CDR1 and CDR2 are drawn from the germline V gene (reference sequence): SGHKS, YYEKEE. V and J are trimmed by 5 bases and 7 bases, and the gene matches miss 6 bases of the junction. The CDR3 spans 14 residues, from the cysteine through the phenylalanine. Only the CDR3 DNA stays, 42 bases, in frame from base 1.